This TCR beta chain is from a study of CD8 T cells in ankylosing spondylitis. Study-wide points: Disease-associated clones were CD8+ and fairly uncommon in peripheral blood.

Preparation of TCR beta libraries was done by quantitative 5'-RACE with molecular barcodes. Via MiXCR, TCRdb re-called the 5' RACE reads, giving one row per CDR3 protein. The sample comprises under 250,000 distinct CDR3 sequences, roughly 10% of which are singletons, and about 3% rests with the top ten. This clonotype has a count of ten or more. Its antigen is undetermined. The length of the CDR3 is 14 residues. With 1 base removed from V and 4 bases from J, the gap between germline ends came to 11 bases. CDR1 and CDR2 (germline): SGHDN, FVKESK. The sequence was obtained from a male donor with ankylosing spondylitis or in good health (not recorded which). Sequenced input: blood, either unsorted or a sorted T cell fraction (not recorded which). The chain has TRBV14 and TRBJ2-7, with D possibly TRBD1 on 6 matching bases. CDR3 nucleotide sequence: TGTGCCAGCAGCCAAGCGACAGGAGATTACGAGCAGTACTTC. Its protein is CASSQATGDYEQYF.